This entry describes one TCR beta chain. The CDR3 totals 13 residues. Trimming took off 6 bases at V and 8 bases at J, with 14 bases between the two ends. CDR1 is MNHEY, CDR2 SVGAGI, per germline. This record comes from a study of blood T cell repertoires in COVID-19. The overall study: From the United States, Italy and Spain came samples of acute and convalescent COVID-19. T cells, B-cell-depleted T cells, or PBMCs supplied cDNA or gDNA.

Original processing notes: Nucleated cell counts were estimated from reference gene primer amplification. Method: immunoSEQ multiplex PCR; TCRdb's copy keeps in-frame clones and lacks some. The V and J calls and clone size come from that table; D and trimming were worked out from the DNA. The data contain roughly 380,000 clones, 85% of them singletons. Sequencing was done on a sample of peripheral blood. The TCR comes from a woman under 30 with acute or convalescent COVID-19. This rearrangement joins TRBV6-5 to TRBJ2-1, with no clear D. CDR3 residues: CASSEVSTHEQFF. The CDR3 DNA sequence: TGTGCCAGCAGCGAGGTCTCCACGCATGAGCAGTTCTTC.